The source of this T cell receptor (beta chain) is a study of T cell responses to AZD1222 COVID-19 vaccine. Overall study: Pooled samples include second doses given at about 4 or 12 weeks.

As regards this clone: Its antigen is undetermined.

Regarding the study as a whole: Scientists sampled the repertoires only once the peak T cell response had passed. The donor cohort was predominantly white British with a female majority, and clonal diversity may have been underestimated.

CDR1 is LNHDA, CDR2 SQIVND, per germline (reference sequence). V was cut by 4 bases and J by 0 bases, with 9 bases left in between. This CDR3 region has 15 residues. Clones were sequenced by immunoSEQ multiplex PCR, and TCRdb holds only the in-frame ones, with some missing. The sample gives about 79,000 clones, more than 75% of which show up once; approximately 22% is in the top ten. V and J are TRBV19 and TRBJ1-4; D may be TRBD1 (6 bases). The specimen was peripheral blood, collected on day 0 of AZD1222 vaccination. This TCR was recovered from an adult in good health. The CDR3 is CASSKQGATNEKLFF. The CDR3 nucleotides are TGTGCCAGTAGTAAACAGGGTGCAACTAATGAAAAACTGTTTTTT.